This TCR beta chain derives from a study of technical replicates of blood from a few donors. CDR3 length: 14 amino acids. V was clipped by 2 bases and J by 3 bases; unmatched bases: 3. CDR1 is SGHTA, CDR2 FQGNSA, per germline. The assay was immunoSEQ multiplex PCR, and TCRdb's table has in-frame clones only and misses some. The sample contains approximately 70,000 clones, 90% to 95% of which appear only once. Sequencing input: PBMCs. The TCR originated in a human donor in good health. Some clones in this sample may be carry-over from other donors' samples. The chain carries TRBV7-2 and TRBJ2-7, with 8 bases fitting TRBD2. CDR3 in DNA: TGTGCCAGCAGCTTATTAGCGGGGCTCTACGAGCAGTACTTC. Translating gives CASSLLAGLYEQYF. The entire variable domain, with the rest obtained from reference TRBV7-2 and TRBJ2-7, is as follows: GAGVSQSPSNKVTEKGKDVELRCDPISGHTALYWYRQSLGQGLEFLIYFQGNSAPDKSGLPSDRFSAERTGGSVSTLTIQRTQQEDSAVYLCASSLLAGLYEQYFGPGTRLTVT.